There are a few counts of the clone carrying this T cell receptor beta chain. The authors extracted at least 6 micrograms of total RNA per sample. Together with a sample-barcoded 5' primer, a J-beta primer mix was included in a second PCR lasting roughly 7 to 11 cycles. TCRdb re-analysed the 5' RACE reads in MiXCR, keeping a single row per CDR3 protein. The table lists around 970,000 distinct CDR3 sequences, roughly 51% of them singletons. This entry belongs to a study of blood T cells in healthy people across ages. This TCR was sampled from a woman aged 55-69 years in good health. Sequencing was carried out using blood.

The chain's CDR3 is CASSLAWTDEKLFF. DNA of the CDR3: TGTGCCAGCAGCTTAGCATGGACGGATGAAAAACTGTTTTTT. The chain links TRBV7-9 to TRBJ1-4; no definite D call. V was clipped by 0 bases and J by 6 bases, with 8 bases between them. The V gene's germline CDR1 is SEHNR and CDR2 FQNEAQ (reference sequence). The CDR3 contains 14 residues.